This T cell receptor (beta chain) comes out of a study of beta chain features in type 1 diabetes. Study-wide points: All four CD4+ subsets of Type 1 diabetes patients contained TCRB CDR3s that were moderately but significantly shorter.

Worth noting for this clone: Its matching antigen is unknown.

Investigators reverse transcribed all isolated RNA, so they sequenced expressed TCRB transcripts. The average output of naive, central memory and regulatory T cell samples was approximately 3.7 million reads. Assay: immunoSEQ multiplex PCR; the TCRdb copy retains only in-frame clones and omits some. The sample carries 640,000 or so clones, over 10% recorded once. The CDR3 is 16 residues long. The V gene's germline CDR1 is MDHEN and CDR2 SYDVKM. The germline V and J ends were trimmed by 4 bases and 7 bases, with 23 bases remaining between them. J is TRBJ2-7 and V is TRBV28; D might be TRBD1 (6 bases). Sequencing was done on a sample of naive CD4+ T cells from blood. This receptor was taken from a man in his late teens or twenties with type 1 diabetes. DNA for the CDR3: TGTGCCAGCAGTTCAACCGGGACACGGGCCCTCGTGGAGCAGTACTTC. This sequence encodes CASSSTGTRALVEQYF.